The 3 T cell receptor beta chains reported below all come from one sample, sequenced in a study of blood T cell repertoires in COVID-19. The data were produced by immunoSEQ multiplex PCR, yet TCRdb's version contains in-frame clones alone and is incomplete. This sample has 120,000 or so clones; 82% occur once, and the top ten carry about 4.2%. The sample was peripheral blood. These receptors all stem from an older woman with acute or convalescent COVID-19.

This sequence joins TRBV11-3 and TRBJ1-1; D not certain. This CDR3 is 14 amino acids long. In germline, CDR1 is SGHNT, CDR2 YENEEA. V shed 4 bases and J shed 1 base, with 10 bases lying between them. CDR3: CASSSNHGNTEAFF. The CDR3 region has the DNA TGTGCCAGCAGCTCCAACCACGGGAACACTGAAGCTTTCTTT.

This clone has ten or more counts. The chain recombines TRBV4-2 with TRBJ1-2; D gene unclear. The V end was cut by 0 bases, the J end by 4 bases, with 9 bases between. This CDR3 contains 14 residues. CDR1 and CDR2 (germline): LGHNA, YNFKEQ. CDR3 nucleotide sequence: TGTGCCAGCAGCCAAGACCCAGGTCCCTATGGCTACACCTTC. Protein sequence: CASSQDPGPYGYTF.

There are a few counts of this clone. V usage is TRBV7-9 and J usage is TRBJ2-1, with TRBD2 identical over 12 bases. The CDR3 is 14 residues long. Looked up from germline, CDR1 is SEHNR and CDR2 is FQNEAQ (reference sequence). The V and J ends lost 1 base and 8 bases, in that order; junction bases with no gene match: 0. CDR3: CASSLGTSGDEQFF. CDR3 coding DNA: TGTGCCAGCAGCTTAGGGACTAGCGGGGATGAGCAGTTCTTC.